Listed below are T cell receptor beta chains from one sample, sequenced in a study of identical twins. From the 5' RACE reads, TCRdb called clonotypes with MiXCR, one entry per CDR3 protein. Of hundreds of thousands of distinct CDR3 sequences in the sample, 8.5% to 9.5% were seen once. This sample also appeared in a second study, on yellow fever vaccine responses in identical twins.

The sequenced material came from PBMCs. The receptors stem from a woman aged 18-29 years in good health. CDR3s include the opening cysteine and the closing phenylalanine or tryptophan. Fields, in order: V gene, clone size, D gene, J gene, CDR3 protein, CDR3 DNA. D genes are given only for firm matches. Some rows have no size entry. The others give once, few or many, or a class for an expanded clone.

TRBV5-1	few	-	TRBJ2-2	CASHTGVGELFF	TGCGCCAGCCATACGGGTGTCGGGGAGCTGTTTTTT
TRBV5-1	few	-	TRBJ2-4	CASSSTSPTVAKNIQYF	TGCGCCAGCAGCTCGACTTCCCCGACTGTAGCCAAAAACATTCAGTACTTC
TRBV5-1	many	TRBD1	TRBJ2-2	CASIAGTDHTGELFF	TGCGCCAGCATCGCCGGGACAGACCACACCGGGGAGCTGTTTTTT
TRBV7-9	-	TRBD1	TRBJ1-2	CASSRPGTGFNYGYTF	TGTGCCAGCAGCCGTCCCGGGACAGGGTTCAACTATGGCTACACCTTC
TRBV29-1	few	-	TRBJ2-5	CSVRLVGETQYF	TGCAGCGTGAGACTAGTCGGAGAGACCCAGTACTTC
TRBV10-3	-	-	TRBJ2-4	CAIKDLGANIQYF	TGTGCCATTAAAGACTTGGGGGCGAACATTCAGTACTTC
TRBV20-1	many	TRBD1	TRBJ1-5	CSARPIDRGHQPQHF	TGCAGTGCTAGGCCCATTGACAGGGGCCATCAGCCCCAGCATTTT
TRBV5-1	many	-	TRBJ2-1	CASSLGTSRVDEQFF	TGCGCCAGCAGCTTGGGTACTAGCAGGGTGGATGAGCAGTTCTTC
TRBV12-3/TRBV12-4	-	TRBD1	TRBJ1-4	CASRTGGGGEKLFF	TGTGCCAGCAGGACAGGGGGCGGGGGTGAAAAACTGTTTTTT
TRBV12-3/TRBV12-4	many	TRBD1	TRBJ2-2	CASSLGSGGNTGELFF	TGTGCCAGCAGTTTAGGGTCAGGGGGTAACACCGGGGAGCTGTTTTTT
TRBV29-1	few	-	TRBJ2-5	CSVAQINQGPYQETQYF	TGCAGCGTTGCTCAAATCAATCAGGGACCGTACCAAGAGACCCAGTACTTC
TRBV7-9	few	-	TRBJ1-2	CASSFSQGVYGYTF	TGTGCCAGCAGCTTTAGCCAGGGTGTATATGGCTACACCTTC
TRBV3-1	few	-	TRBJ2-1	CASSQGVGSPQFF	TGTGCCAGCAGCCAAGGGGTTGGTAGCCCACAGTTCTTC
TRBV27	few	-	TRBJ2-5	CASSFEGKETQYF	TGTGCCAGCAGTTTCGAGGGTAAAGAGACCCAGTACTTC
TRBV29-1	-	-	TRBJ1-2	CSGENRDYGYTF	TGCAGCGGTGAAAACAGGGACTATGGCTACACCTTC
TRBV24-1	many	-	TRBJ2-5	CATSDRARPETQYF	TGTGCCACCAGTGATAGGGCCAGACCAGAGACCCAGTACTTC
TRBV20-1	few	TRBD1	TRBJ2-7	CSANPGTGNYEQYF	TGCAGTGCCAATCCGGGGACAGGGAACTACGAGCAGTACTTC
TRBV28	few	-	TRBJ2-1	CASSSNRAYGYNEQFF	TGTGCCAGCAGTTCTAACAGGGCTTATGGTTACAATGAGCAGTTCTTC
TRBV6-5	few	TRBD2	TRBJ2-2	CASSYSRLAANTGELFF	TGTGCCAGCAGTTACTCGAGACTAGCGGCGAACACCGGGGAGCTGTTTTTT
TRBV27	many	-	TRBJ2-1	CASSLGRGDEQFF	TGTGCCAGCAGTTTAGGCAGGGGGGATGAGCAGTTCTTC
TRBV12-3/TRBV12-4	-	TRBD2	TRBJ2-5	CASSYLRGVGETQYF	TGTGCCAGCAGTTACTTGCGGGGGGTGGGGGAGACCCAGTACTTC
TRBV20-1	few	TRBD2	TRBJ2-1	CSARTSGRTFSSYNEQFF	TGCAGTGCAAGGACTAGCGGGAGGACTTTTAGCTCCTACAATGAGCAGTTCTTC
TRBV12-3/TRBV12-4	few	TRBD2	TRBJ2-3	CASSPGGRGADTQYF	TGTGCCAGCAGCCCGGGGGGACGGGGCGCAGATACGCAGTATTTT
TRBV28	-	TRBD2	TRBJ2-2	CASGLLALGTGELFF	TGTGCCAGCGGTTTACTAGCGTTAGGCACCGGGGAGCTGTTTTTT
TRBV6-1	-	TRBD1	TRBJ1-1	CASSERGGLMNTEAFF	TGTGCCAGCAGTGAACGAGGGGGCCTCATGAACACTGAAGCTTTCTTT
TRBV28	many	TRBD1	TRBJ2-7	CASSPAGTGGYEQYF	TGTGCCAGCAGTCCCGCCGGGACAGGGGGCTACGAGCAGTACTTC
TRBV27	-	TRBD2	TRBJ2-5	CASSSTSGKKETQYF	TGTGCCAGCAGTTCGACTAGCGGGAAGAAAGAGACCCAGTACTTC
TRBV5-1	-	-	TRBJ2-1	CASSLWVGKEDEQFF	TGCGCCAGCAGCTTGTGGGTAGGGAAGGAGGATGAGCAGTTCTTC
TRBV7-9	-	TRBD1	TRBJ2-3	CASSLPGGLIPDTQYF	TGTGCCAGCAGCCTCCCAGGGGGTTTGATTCCAGATACGCAGTATTTT
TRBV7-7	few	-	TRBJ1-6	CASSTRRATGSSPLHF	TGTGCTAGCAGCACACGGAGGGCCACAGGATCCTCACCCCTCCACTTT
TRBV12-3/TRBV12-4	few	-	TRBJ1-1	CASRPQGMNTEAFF	TGTGCCAGCAGGCCACAGGGTATGAACACTGAAGCTTTCTTT
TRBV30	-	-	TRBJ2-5	CATEDGTGETQYF	TGTGCCACTGAGGACGGAACCGGGGAGACCCAGTACTTC
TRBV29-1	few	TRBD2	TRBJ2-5	CSARELETQYF	TGCAGCGCGCGGGAGTTGGAGACCCAGTACTTC
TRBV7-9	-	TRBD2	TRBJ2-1	CASRVLAGGLYNEQFF	TGTGCCAGCAGAGTACTAGCGGGGGGGCTGTACAATGAGCAGTTCTTC
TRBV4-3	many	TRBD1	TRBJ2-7	CASSQATGRYEQYF	TGCGCCAGCAGCCAAGCGACAGGGCGATACGAGCAGTACTTC
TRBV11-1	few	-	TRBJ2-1	CASSLVYSTTEQFF	TGTGCCAGCAGCTTAGTATACTCTACTACTGAGCAGTTCTTC
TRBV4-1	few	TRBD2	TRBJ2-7	CASSQVPGLAGGYEQYF	TGCGCCAGCAGCCAGGTCCCGGGACTAGCGGGAGGTTACGAGCAGTACTTC
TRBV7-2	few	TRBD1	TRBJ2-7	CASSLALGTGSSYEQYF	TGTGCCAGCAGCTTAGCGCTCGGGACAGGGAGCTCCTACGAGCAGTACTTC
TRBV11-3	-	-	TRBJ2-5	CASSSDGEETQYF	TGTGCCAGCAGCTCGGACGGTGAAGAGACCCAGTACTTC
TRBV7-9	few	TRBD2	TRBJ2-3	CASVASGSTDTQYF	TGTGCCAGCGTCGCTAGCGGGAGCACAGATACGCAGTATTTT
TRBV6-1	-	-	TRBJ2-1	CASTLGSAYNEQFF	TGTGCCAGCACGCTCGGGAGCGCTTACAATGAGCAGTTCTTC
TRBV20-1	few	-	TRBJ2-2	CSASRTGTTGELFF	TGCAGTGCTTCACGGACGGGAACCACCGGGGAGCTGTTTTTT
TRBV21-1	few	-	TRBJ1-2	CASSDEGQGVSNYGYTF	TGTGCCAGCAGCGACGAAGGACAGGGGGTATCTAACTATGGCTACACCTTC
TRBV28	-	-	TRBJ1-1	CASSLDQAITEAFF	TGTGCCAGCAGTTTGGATCAGGCGATCACTGAAGCTTTCTTT
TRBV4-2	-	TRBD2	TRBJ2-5	CASSQDDALAVQETQYF	TGTGCCAGCAGCCAAGATGATGCACTAGCGGTACAAGAGACCCAGTACTTC
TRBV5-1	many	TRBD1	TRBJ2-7	CASSSLDRVRDEQYF	TGCGCCAGCAGCTCCCTTGACAGGGTACGCGACGAGCAGTACTTC
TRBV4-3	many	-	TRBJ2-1	CASSQDQSSYNEQFF	TGCGCCAGCAGCCAAGACCAGAGCTCCTACAATGAGCAGTTCTTC
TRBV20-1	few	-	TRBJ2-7	CSARVIQGTEQYF	TGCAGTGCTAGGGTTATTCAGGGGACCGAGCAGTACTTC
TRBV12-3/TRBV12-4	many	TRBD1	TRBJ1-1	CASRGQGSVVAFF	TGTGCCAGCAGAGGACAGGGCTCTGTGGTAGCTTTCTTT
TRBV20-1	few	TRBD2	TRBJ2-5	CSATIAGGQETQYF	TGCAGTGCTACGATAGCGGGGGGTCAAGAGACCCAGTACTTC
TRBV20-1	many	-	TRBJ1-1	CSARILGEAFF	TGCAGTGCTAGAATTCTCGGTGAAGCTTTCTTT
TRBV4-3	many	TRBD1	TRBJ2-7	CASSQVGRDRVYEQYF	TGCGCCAGCAGCCAAGTAGGGCGGGACAGGGTCTACGAGCAGTACTTC